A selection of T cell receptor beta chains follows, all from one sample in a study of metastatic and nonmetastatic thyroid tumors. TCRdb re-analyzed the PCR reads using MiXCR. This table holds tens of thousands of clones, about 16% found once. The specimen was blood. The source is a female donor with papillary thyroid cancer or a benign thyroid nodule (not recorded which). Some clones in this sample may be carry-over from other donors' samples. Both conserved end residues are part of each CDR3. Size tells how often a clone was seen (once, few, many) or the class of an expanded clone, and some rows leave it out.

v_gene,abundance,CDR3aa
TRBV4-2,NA,CASSQRQGLLGDTQYF
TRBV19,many,CASSIPGQVNTEAFF
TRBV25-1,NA,CVSSESVSKGRGTEAFF
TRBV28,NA,CASSLAAGTGTIDTQYF
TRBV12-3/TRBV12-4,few,CASSPASRTYEQYF
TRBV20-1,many,CSAPDSGRAEDTQYF
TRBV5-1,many,CASSLGQGFTEAFF
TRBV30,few,CAWSVRGAFNSPLHF
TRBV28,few,CASNRGMNTEAFF
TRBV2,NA,CASIFGAANTGELFF
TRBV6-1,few,CANSPGACYTF
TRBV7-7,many,CASSLGGQNNEQFF
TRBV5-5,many,CASSLRAGANVLTF
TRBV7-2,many,CASSFTTNEKLFF
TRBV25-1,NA,CASSRTGTTEAFF
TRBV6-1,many,CASKYGAGVIYEQYF
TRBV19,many,CASSMDRGSYEQYF
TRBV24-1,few,CATSDFTSSETQYF
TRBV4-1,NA,CASSHPARDKGLTQYF
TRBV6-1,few,CASSGFWDIQYF
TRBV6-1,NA,CASISAWGHPQHF
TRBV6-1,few,CASVRFYEQFF
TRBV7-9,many,CASSSTRGYTF
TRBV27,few,CASSLSDINEQFF
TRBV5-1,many,CASSLPGTAAYEQYF
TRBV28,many,CASSLALAGEESEQYF
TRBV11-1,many,CASSWDRLSYEQYF
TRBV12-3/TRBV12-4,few,CASSFAPSGGPGYTF
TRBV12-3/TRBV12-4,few,CASSLAGGAGELFF
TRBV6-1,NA,CASSRMGAGYGYTF
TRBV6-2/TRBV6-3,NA,CASSYVKGPYTEAFF
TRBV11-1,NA,CASSLRGDFGDTQYF
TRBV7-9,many,CASSRTTGGNVEQYF
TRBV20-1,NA,CSFRRENTEAFF
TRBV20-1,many,CSASDLFGDPTYEQYF
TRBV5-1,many,CASSGGLTEAFF
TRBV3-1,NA,CASSQGSDTQYF
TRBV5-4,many,CASSPDSFLGSPLHF
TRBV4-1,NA,CASRIGPGLNEKLFF
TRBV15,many,CATSRVISLGQGAVEAFF
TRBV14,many,CASSHGTGGNEQFF
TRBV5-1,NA,CASSFTGSYNSPLHF